Below are 7 T cell receptor beta chains sequenced from a single sample in a study of blood T cell repertoires in COVID-19. Libraries were prepared by immunoSEQ multiplex PCR; TCRdb keeps only in-frame clonotypes and omits some of them. The table has about 200,000 clones, roughly 86% seen once; the top ten hold 1.6%. What was sequenced was peripheral blood. The receptors were sampled from a man aged 18 to 29 with active or convalescent COVID-19.

This chain uses TRBV4-1 with TRBJ2-7; 10 bases are shared with TRBD2. The germline V gene encodes CDR1 MGHRA and CDR2 YSYEKL. The CDR3 has 15 amino acids. Trimming removed 1 base from V and 4 bases from J; junction bases left unmatched: 4. The CDR3 sequence is CASSQGLAGDYEQYF. The CDR3 DNA follows: TGCGCCAGCAGCCAAGGGCTAGCGGGAGATTACGAGCAGTACTTC.

V usage is TRBV7-2 and J usage is TRBJ2-1; 7 bases match TRBD2. V gave up 2 bases and J gave up 6 bases; unmatched junction bases: 10. In germline, CDR1 is SGHTA, CDR2 FQGNSA. CDR3 length: 16 residues. The CDR3 region has the DNA TGTGCCAGCAGCTTAACGGGTTGGCGGGAGTTCAATGAGCAGTTCTTC. This gives the protein CASSLTGWREFNEQFF.

This clone was recorded once. The rearrangement uses TRBV3-1 (or the pseudogene TRBV3-2) and TRBJ1-1; the D gene is possibly TRBD1 (5 bases). The CDR3 spans 15 residues. Germline loops: CDR1 LGHDT, CDR2 YNNKEL (reference sequence). The germline V and J ends were trimmed by 0 bases and 2 bases, with 10 bases remaining between them. The CDR3: CASSQEGQANTEAFF. CDR3 bases: TGTGCCAGCAGCCAAGAGGGGCAGGCTAACACTGAAGCTTTCTTT.

The chain carries TRBV7-2 and TRBJ1-1; D gene unclear. Germline CDR1 and CDR2: SGHTA and FQGNSA. The CDR3 contains 15 residues. Trimming left V 3 bases short and J 8 bases short, with 19 bases between. The CDR3 nucleotides are TGTGCCAGCAGCTTCCTTAGCGCAACGGTCGCAGAAGCTTTCTTT. It codes for CASSFLSATVAEAFF.

The chain is built from TRBV25-1 and TRBJ1-1, with a weak D call TRBD1 (5 bases). The V and J ends lost 2 bases and 5 bases respectively, with 9 bases between them. The CDR3 runs to 13 residues. Germline CDR1 MGHDK, CDR2 SYGVNS. The CDR3 spells CASSERGGTEAFF. The CDR3 DNA reads TGTGCCAGCAGTGAACGGGGGGGAACTGAAGCTTTCTTT.

This chain connects TRBV7-9 to TRBJ2-1; D perhaps matches TRBD1 (6 bases). Trimming cost V 0 bases and J 7 bases, with 19 bases left between them. Germline CDR1 SEHNR, CDR2 FQNEAQ (reference sequence). The CDR3 sequence is 17 residues long. CDR3 region: CASSLADSFTTLNEQFF. Written as DNA, the CDR3 is TGTGCCAGCAGCTTAGCGGACAGCTTTACAACCCTTAATGAGCAGTTCTTC. Together with reference TRBV7-9 and TRBJ2-1, the CDR3 gives the full variable domain: DTGVSQNPRHKITKRGQNVTFRCDPISEHNRLYWYRQTLGQGPEFLTYFQNEAQLEKSRLLSDRFSAERPKGSFSTLEIQRTEQGDSAMYLCASSLADSFTTLNEQFFGPGTRLTVL.

The chain has TRBV7-6 and TRBJ1-6; 7 nucleotides line up with TRBD1. V lost 1 base to trimming and J lost 4 bases; unmatched junction nucleotides: 1. This CDR3 has 15 amino acids. Germline V CDR1 and CDR2: SGHVS, FNYEAQ. In nucleotides, the CDR3 is TGTGCCAGCAGCTTAGAGGGACAGTATAATTCACCCCTCCACTTT. Translation gives CASSLEGQYNSPLHF.